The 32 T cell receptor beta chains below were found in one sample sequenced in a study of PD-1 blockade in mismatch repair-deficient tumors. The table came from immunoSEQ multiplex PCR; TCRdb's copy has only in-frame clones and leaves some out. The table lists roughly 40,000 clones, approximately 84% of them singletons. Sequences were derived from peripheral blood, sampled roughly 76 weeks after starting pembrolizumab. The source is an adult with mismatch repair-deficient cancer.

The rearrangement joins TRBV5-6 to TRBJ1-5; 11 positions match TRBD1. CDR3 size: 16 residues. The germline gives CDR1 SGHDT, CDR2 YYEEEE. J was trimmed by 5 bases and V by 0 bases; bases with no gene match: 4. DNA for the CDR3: TGTGCCAGCAGCTTGGCGTGGGACAGGGGGGATCAGCCCCAGCATTTT. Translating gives CASSLAWDRGDQPQHF.

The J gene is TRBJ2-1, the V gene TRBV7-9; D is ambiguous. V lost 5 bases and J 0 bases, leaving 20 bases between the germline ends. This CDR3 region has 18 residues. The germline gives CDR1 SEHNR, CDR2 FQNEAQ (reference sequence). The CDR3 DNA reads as TGTGCCAGCAGCCCAAAAGATTTGGGGATCAGCTCCTACAATGAGCAGTTCTTC. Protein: CASSPKDLGISSYNEQFF.

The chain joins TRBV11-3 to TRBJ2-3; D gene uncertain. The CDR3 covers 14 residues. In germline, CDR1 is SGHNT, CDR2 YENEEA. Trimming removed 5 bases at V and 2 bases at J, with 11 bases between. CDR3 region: CASSAGAITDTQYF. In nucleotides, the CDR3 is TGTGCCAGCAGCGCCGGCGCTATCACAGATACGCAGTATTTT.

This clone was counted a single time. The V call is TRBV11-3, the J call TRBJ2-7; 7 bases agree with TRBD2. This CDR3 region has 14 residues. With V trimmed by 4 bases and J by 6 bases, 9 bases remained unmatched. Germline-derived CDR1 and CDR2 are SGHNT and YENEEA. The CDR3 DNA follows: TGTGCCAGCAGCTCCGGGACTAATTTTGGCGAGCAGTACTTC. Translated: CASSSGTNFGEQYF. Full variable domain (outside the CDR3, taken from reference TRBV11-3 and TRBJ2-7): EAGVVQSPRYKIIEKKQPVAFWCNPISGHNTLYWYLQNLGQGPELLIRYENEEAVDDSQLPKDRFSAERLKGVDSTLKIQPAELGDSAVYLCASSSGTNFGEQYFGPGTRLTVT.

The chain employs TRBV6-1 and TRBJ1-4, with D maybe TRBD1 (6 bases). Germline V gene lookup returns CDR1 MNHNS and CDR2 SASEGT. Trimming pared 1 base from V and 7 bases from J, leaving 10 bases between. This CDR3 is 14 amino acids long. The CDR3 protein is CASSEVQGLEKLFF. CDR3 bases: TGTGCCAGCAGTGAAGTACAGGGTCTTGAAAAACTGTTTTTT.

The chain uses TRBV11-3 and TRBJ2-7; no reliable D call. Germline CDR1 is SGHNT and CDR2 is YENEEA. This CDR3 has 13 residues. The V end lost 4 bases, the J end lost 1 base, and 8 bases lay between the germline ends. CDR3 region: CASSSADSYEQYF. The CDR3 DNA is TGTGCCAGCAGCTCGGCCGATTCCTACGAGCAGTACTTC.

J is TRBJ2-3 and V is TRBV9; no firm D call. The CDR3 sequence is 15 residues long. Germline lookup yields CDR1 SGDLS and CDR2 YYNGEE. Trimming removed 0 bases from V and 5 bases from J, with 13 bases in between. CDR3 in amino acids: CASSVEGQARDTQYF. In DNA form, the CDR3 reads TGTGCCAGCAGCGTAGAAGGCCAAGCTAGAGATACGCAGTATTTT.

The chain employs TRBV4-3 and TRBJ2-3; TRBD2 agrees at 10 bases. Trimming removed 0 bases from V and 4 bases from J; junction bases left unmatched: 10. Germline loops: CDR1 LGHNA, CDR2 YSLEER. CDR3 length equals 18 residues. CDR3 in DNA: TGCGCCAGCAGCCAAGAACCTAGCGGGAGATCCGGGGCAGATACGCAGTATTTT. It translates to CASSQEPSGRSGADTQYF.

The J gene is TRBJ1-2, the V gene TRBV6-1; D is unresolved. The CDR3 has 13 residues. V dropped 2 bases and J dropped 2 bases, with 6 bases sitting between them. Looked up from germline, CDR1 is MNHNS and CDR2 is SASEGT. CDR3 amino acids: CASSEWRNYGYTF. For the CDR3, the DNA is TGTGCCAGCAGTGAATGGAGGAACTATGGCTACACCTTC.

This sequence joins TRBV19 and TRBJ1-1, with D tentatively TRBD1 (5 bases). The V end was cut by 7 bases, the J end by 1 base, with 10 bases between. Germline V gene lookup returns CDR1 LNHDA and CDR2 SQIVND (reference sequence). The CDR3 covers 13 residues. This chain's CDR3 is CASKGRENTEAFF. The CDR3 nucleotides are TGTGCCAGTAAGGGCAGGGAGAACACTGAAGCTTTCTTT.

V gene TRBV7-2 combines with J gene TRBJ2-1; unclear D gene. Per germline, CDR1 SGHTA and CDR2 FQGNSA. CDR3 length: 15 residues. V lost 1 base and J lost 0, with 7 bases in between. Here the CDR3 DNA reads TGTGCCAGCAGCTTAGACAAGGGCTCCTACAATGAGCAGTTCTTC. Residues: CASSLDKGSYNEQFF.

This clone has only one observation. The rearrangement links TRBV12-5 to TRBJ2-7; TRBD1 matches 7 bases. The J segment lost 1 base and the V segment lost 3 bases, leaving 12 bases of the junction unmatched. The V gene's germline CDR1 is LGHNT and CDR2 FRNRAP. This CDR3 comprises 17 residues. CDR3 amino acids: CASGFTVTGKTSYEQYF. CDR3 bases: TGTGCTAGTGGTTTTACCGTGACAGGGAAGACTTCCTACGAGCAGTACTTC. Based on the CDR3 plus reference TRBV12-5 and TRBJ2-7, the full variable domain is DARVTQTPRHKVTEMGQEVTMRCQPILGHNTVFWYRQTMMQGLELLAYFRNRAPLDDSGMPKDRFSAEMPDATLATLKIQPSEPRDSAVYFCASGFTVTGKTSYEQYFGPGTRLTVT.

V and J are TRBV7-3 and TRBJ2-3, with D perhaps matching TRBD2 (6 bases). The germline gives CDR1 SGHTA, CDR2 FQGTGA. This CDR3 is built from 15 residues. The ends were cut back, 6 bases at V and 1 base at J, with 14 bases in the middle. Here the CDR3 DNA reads TGTGCCAGCAGTTTTACGGGACTCCGCACAGATACGCAGTATTTT. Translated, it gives CASSFTGLRTDTQYF.

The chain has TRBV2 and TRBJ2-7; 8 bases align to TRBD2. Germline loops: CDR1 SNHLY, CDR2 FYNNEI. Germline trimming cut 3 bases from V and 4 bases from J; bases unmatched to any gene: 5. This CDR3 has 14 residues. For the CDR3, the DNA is TGTGCCAGCAGTGAGGGCAGCGGGAGTTACGAGCAGTACTTC. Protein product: CASSEGSGSYEQYF.

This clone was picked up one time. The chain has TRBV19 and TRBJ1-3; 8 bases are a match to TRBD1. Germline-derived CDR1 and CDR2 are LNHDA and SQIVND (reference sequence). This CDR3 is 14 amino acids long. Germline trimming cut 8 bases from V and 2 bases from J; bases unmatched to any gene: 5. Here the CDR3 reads CASSTGVPGNTIYF. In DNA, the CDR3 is TGTGCCAGTTCGACAGGGGTCCCTGGAAACACCATATATTTT.

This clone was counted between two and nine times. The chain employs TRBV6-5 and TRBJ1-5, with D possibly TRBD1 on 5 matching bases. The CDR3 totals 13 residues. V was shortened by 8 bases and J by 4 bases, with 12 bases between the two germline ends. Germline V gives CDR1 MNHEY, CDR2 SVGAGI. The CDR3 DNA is TGTGCCAGCTCCTCGCGGGGGAATCAGCCCCAGCATTTT. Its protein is CASSSRGNQPQHF.

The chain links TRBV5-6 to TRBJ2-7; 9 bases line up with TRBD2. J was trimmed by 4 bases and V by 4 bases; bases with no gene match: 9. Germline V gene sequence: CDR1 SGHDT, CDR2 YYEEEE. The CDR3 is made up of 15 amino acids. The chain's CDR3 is CASSPYSGSQYEQYF. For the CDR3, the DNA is TGTGCCAGCAGCCCGTATAGCGGGAGCCAGTACGAGCAGTACTTC.

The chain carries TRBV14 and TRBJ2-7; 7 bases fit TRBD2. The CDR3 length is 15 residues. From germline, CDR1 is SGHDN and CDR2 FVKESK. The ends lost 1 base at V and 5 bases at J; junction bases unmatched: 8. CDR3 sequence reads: CASSQGRESFNEQYF. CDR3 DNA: TGTGCCAGCAGCCAAGGGCGGGAGTCTTTCAACGAGCAGTACTTC. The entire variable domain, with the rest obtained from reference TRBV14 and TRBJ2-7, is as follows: EAGVTQFPSHSVIEKGQTVTLRCDPISGHDNLYWYRRVMGKEIKFLLHFVKESKQDESGMPNNRFLAERTGGTYSTLKVQPAELEDSGVYFCASSQGRESFNEQYFGPGTRLTVT.

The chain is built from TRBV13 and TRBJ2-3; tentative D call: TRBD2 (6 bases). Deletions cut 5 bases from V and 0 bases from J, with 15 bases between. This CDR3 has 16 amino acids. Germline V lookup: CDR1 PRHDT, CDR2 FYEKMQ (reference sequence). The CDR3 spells CASSPRLAPSTDTQYF. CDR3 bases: TGTGCCAGCAGCCCCCGGCTAGCGCCCAGCACAGATACGCAGTATTTT. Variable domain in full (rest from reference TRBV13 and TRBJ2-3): AAGVIQSPRHLIKEKRETATLKCYPIPRHDTVYWYQQGPGQDPQFLISFYEKMQSDKGSIPDRFSAQQFSDYHSELNMSSLELGDSALYFCASSPRLAPSTDTQYFGPGTRLTVL.

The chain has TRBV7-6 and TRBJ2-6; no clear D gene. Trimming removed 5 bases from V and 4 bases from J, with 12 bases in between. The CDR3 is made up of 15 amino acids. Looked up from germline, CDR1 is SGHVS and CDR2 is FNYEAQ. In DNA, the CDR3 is TGTGCCAGCAGCGCCAAGTACGGAGGGGCCAACGTCCTGACTTTC. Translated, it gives CASSAKYGGANVLTF.

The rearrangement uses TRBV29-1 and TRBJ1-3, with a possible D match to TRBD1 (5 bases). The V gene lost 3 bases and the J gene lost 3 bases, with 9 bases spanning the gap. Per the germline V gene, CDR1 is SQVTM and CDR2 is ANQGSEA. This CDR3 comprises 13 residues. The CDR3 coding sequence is TGCAGCGTTGATGGGGCAGGTGGAAACACCATATATTTT. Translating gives CSVDGAGGNTIYF.

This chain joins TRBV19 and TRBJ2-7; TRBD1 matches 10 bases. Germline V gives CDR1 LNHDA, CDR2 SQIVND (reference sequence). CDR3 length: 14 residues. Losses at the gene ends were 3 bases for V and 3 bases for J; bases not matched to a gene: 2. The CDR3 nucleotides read TGTGCCAGTAGTATCGGGGACAGGGGCTACGAGCAGTACTTC. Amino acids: CASSIGDRGYEQYF. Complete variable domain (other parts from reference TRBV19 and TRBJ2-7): DGGITQSPKYLFRKEGQNVTLSCEQNLNHDAMYWYRQDPGQGLRLIYYSQIVNDFQKGDIAEGYSVSREKKESFPLTVTSAQKNPTAFYLCASSIGDRGYEQYFGPGTRLTVT.

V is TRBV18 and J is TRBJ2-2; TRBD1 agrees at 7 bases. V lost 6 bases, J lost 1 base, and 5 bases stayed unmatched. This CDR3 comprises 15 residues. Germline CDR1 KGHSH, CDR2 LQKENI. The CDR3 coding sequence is TGTGCCAGCTCGCCGGGACAGCTGAACACCGGGGAGCTGTTTTTT. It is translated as CASSPGQLNTGELFF.

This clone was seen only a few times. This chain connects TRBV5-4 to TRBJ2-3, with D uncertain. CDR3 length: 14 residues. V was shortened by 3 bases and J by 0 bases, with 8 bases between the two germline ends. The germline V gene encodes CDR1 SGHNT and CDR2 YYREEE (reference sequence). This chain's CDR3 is CASSSGRSTDTQYF. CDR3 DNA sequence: TGTGCCAGCAGCTCGGGCAGGAGCACAGATACGCAGTATTTT. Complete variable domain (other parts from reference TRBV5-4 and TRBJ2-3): ETGVTQSPTHLIKTRGQQVTLRCSSQSGHNTVSWYQQALGQGPQFIFQYYREEENGRGNFPPRFSGLQFPNYSSELNVNALELDDSALYLCASSSGRSTDTQYFGPGTRLTVL.

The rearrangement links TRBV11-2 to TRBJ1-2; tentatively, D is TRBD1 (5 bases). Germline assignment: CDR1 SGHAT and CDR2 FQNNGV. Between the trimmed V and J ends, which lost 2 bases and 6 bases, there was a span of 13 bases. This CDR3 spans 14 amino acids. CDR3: CASSLQRGLDGYTF. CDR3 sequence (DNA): TGTGCCAGCAGCTTACAACGGGGCCTCGATGGCTACACCTTC.

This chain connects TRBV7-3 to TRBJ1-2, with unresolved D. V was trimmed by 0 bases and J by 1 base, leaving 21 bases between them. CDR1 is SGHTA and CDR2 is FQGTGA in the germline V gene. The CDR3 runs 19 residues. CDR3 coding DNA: TGTGCCAGCAGCTTAACCGCCGGACCCCTAGGAGGGTTTAACTATGGCTACACCTTC. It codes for CASSLTAGPLGGFNYGYTF.

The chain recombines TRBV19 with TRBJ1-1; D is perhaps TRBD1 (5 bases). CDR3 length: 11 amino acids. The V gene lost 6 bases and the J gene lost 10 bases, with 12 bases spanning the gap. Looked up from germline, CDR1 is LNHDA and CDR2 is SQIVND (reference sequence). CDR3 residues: CASSRGPVAFF. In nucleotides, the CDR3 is TGTGCCAGTAGCCGGGGCCCTGTAGCTTTCTTT. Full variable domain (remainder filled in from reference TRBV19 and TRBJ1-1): DGGITQSPKYLFRKEGQNVTLSCEQNLNHDAMYWYRQDPGQGLRLIYYSQIVNDFQKGDIAEGYSVSREKKESFPLTVTSAQKNPTAFYLCASSRGPVAFFGQGTRLTVV.

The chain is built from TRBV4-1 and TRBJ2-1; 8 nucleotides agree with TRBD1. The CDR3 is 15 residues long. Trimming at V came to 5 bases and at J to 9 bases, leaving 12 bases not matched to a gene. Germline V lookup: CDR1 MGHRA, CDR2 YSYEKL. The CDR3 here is CASSSRTGREGEQFF. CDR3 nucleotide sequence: TGCGCCAGCAGCTCACGGACAGGGCGTGAAGGTGAGCAGTTCTTC.

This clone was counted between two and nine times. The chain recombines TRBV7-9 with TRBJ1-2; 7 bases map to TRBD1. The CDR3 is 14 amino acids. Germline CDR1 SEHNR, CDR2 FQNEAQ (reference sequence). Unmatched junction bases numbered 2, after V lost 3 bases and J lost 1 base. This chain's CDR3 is CASSLTGNNYGYTF. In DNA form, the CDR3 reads TGTGCCAGCAGCTTGACAGGGAATAACTATGGCTACACCTTC.

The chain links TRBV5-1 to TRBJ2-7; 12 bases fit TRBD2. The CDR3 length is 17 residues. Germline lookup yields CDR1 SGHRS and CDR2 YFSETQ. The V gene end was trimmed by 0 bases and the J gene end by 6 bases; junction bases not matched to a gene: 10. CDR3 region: CASSLAGLAGGQVEQYF. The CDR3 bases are TGCGCCAGCAGCTTGGCCGGTCTAGCGGGAGGGCAGGTCGAGCAGTACTTC.

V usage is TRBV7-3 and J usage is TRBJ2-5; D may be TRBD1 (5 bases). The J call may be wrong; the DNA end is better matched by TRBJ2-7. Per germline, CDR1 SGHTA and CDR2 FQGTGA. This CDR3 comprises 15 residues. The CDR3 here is CASSAEAGQSYEQYF. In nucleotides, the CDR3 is TGTGCCAGCAGCGCTGAGGCAGGGCAATCCTACGAGCAGTACTTC.

The CDR3 region has the DNA TGTGCCAGTAGTATAGGGACAGTGTTCTATGGCTACACCTTC. Protein: CASSIGTVFYGYTF. The J gene is TRBJ1-2, the V gene TRBV19, with a tentative D call TRBD1 (6 bases). Germline values: CDR1 LNHDA, CDR2 SQIVND (reference sequence). The CDR3 consists of 14 residues. V was cut by 1 base and J by 4 bases, with 10 bases left in between.